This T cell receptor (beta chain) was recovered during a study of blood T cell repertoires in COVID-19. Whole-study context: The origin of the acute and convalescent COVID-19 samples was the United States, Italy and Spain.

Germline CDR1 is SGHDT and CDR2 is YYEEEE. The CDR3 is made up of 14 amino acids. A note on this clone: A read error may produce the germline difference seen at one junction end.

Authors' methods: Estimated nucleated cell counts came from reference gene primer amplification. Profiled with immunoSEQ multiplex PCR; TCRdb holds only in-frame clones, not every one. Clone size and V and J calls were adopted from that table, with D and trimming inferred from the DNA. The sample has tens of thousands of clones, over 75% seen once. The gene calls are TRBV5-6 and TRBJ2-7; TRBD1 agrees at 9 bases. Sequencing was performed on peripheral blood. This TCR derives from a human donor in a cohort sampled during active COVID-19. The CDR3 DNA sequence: TGTGCCAGCAGCTTACTCTCATCCGACAGGGGGACCCTATTC. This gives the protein CASSLLSSDRGTLF.